This entry lists 15 T cell receptor beta chains sequenced from one sample in a study of shared clonotypes between healthy human individuals. Method: immunoSEQ multiplex PCR; TCRdb's copy keeps in-frame clones and lacks some. The sample holds 1,100,000 or so clones, 75% to 85% seen once. The sample comprised memory CD4+ T cells from PBMCs. Described subset: CD45RA-negative fraction. The origin of the receptors is a man between 18 and 29 years old in good health. Some clones in this sample may be carry-over from other donors' samples.

The J gene is TRBJ2-7, the V gene TRBV5-1, with 7 bases aligning to TRBD1. The CDR3 is 15 residues long. V shed 3 bases and J 0 bases; nucleotides not matched to a gene: 6. The germline V gene encodes CDR1 SGHRS and CDR2 YFSETQ. The CDR3 DNA reads TGCGCCAGCAGCTCGATGACAGGGAGCTCCTACGAGCAGTACTTC. Protein product: CASSSMTGSSYEQYF.

The rearrangement joins TRBV14 to TRBJ1-4; no firm D call. Germline V gene lookup returns CDR1 SGHDN and CDR2 FVKESK. The V gene lost 0 bases and the J gene lost 11 bases, with 10 bases spanning the gap. The CDR3 spans 13 residues. The CDR3 DNA is TGTGCCAGCAGCCAAGAGTCCGTGGGGAAACTGTTTTTT. Encoded protein: CASSQESVGKLFF. Full variable domain (outside the CDR3, taken from reference TRBV14 and TRBJ1-4): EAGVTQFPSHSVIEKGQTVTLRCDPISGHDNLYWYRRVMGKEIKFLLHFVKESKQDESGMPNNRFLAERTGGTYSTLKVQPAELEDSGVYFCASSQESVGKLFFGSGTQLSVL.

This rearrangement joins TRBV10-3 to TRBJ2-7, with 7 bases matching TRBD1. Unmatched junction bases numbered 8, after V lost 4 bases and J lost 2 bases. The length of the CDR3 is 15 residues. The germline V gene has CDR1 ENHRY and CDR2 SYGVKD. In nucleotides, the CDR3 is TGTGCCATCAGTGCCCCAGACAGGGTAGCCTACGAGCAGTACTTC. It yields the protein CAISAPDRVAYEQYF.

The V call is TRBV5-4, the J call TRBJ2-6, with D unclear. The CDR3 spans 15 residues. Germline-derived CDR1 and CDR2 are SGHNT and YYREEE (reference sequence). Deletions cut 3 bases from V and 2 bases from J, with 9 bases between. The CDR3 reads CASSSPGAGANVLTF. DNA for the CDR3: TGTGCCAGCAGCTCCCCGGGTGCTGGGGCCAACGTCCTGACTTTC.

The chain has TRBV18 and TRBJ1-1; the D is unclear. Looked up from germline, CDR1 is KGHSH and CDR2 is LQKENI. Trimming took 2 bases from V and 5 from J, leaving 9 bases between them. The CDR3 has 13 residues. Here the CDR3 reads CASSPGVRTEAFF. Written as DNA, the CDR3 is TGTGCCAGCTCACCAGGGGTACGAACTGAAGCTTTCTTT.

The chain combines TRBV11-3 with TRBJ2-3, with TRBD1 matching over 7 bases. This CDR3 region has 12 residues. The V gene end was trimmed by 3 bases and the J gene end by 9 bases; junction bases not matched to a gene: 3. Germline V gene lookup returns CDR1 SGHNT and CDR2 YENEEA. The chain's CDR3 is CASSFSRGTQYF. CDR3 bases: TGTGCCAGCAGCTTTTCCAGGGGGACGCAGTATTTT.

The V gene is TRBV5-1, the J gene TRBJ2-5; 7 bases map to TRBD2. CDR1 is SGHRS, CDR2 YFSETQ, per germline. V gave up 4 bases and J gave up 4 bases; unmatched junction bases: 4. The CDR3 consists of 13 residues. The CDR3: CASSQIAGETQYF. The CDR3 DNA reads TGCGCCAGCAGCCAAATAGCGGGAGAGACCCAGTACTTC.

CDR3 region: CASSKLNTEAFF. The CDR3 nucleotides read TGTGCCAGCAGCAAGTTAAACACTGAAGCTTTCTTT. V is TRBV11-1 and J is TRBJ1-1, with D unresolved. V was clipped by 5 bases and J by 2 bases, with 6 bases between them. The CDR3 is made up of 12 amino acids. Germline V gene lookup returns CDR1 SGHAT and CDR2 FQDESV (reference sequence).

The V and J genes are TRBV6-1 and TRBJ1-5, with D perhaps TRBD1 (6 bases). The CDR3 is 16 residues long. Germline-derived CDR1 and CDR2 are MNHNS and SASEGT. V was clipped by 1 base and J by 4 bases, with 14 bases between them. The CDR3 DNA reads as TGTGCCAGCAGTGAAGGCCGCAGGGACAAAAATCAGCCCCAGCATTTT. Translated: CASSEGRRDKNQPQHF.

Remarks on this clone: Distinct nucleotide sequences in the sample also encode this CDR3. The rearrangement uses TRBV28 and TRBJ1-2; D unresolved. V lost 5 bases to trimming and J lost 4 bases, with 8 bases between them. This CDR3 has 12 residues. Germline-derived CDR1 and CDR2 are MDHEN and SYDVKM. Here the CDR3 reads CASSPGPYGYTF. The CDR3 DNA reads TGTGCCAGCAGTCCCGGCCCCTATGGCTACACCTTC.

CDR3 DNA sequence: TGTGCCAGCAGACACGGGACTAGCGGAATCTACGAGCAGTACTTC. Translation: CASRHGTSGIYEQYF. The chain employs TRBV27 and TRBJ2-7; 11 nucleotides agree with TRBD2. J gave up 3 bases and V 6 bases, and 7 bases lay outside the gene matches. The CDR3 is 15 residues long. CDR1 is MNHEY, CDR2 SMNVEV, per germline (reference sequence).

The V call is TRBV10-3, the J call TRBJ2-3, with D possibly being TRBD1 (5 bases). The germline V gene encodes CDR1 ENHRY and CDR2 SYGVKD. The CDR3 has 13 residues. The V end lost 2 bases, the J end lost 9 bases, and 12 bases lay between the germline ends. In nucleotides, the CDR3 is TGTGCCATCAGTGAGGACAGAAGTCAGACGCAGTATTTT. Translated, it gives CAISEDRSQTQYF.

The V gene is TRBV11-2, the J gene TRBJ2-7; D perhaps matches TRBD2 (6 bases). Germline V gene sequence: CDR1 SGHAT, CDR2 FQNNGV. The CDR3 consists of 15 residues. V was shortened by 4 bases and J by 6 bases, with 19 bases between the two germline ends. CDR3 protein: CASSSTTGGFAEQYF. Here the CDR3 DNA reads TGTGCCAGCAGCTCCACTACTGGGGGGTTCGCCGAGCAGTACTTC.

This clone was detected only a few times. The chain employs TRBV2 and TRBJ2-7, with a weak D call TRBD2 (5 bases). The V gene's germline CDR1 is SNHLY and CDR2 FYNNEI. Trimming shortened V by 4 bases and J by 6 bases, and 16 bases separated the two germline ends. The CDR3 extends over 14 amino acids. CDR3 DNA: TGTGCCAGCAGTGCCGGACCGGGATCCGCCGAGCAGTACTTC. Translated: CASSAGPGSAEQYF.

The chain has TRBV5-6 and TRBJ2-7; no definite D call. CDR1 SGHDT and CDR2 YYEEEE come from the germline V gene. The CDR3 extends over 14 amino acids. The V end lost 1 base, the J end lost 0 bases, and 8 bases lay between the germline ends. This CDR3 is CASSLYTNSYEQYF. CDR3 sequence (DNA): TGTGCCAGCAGCTTGTACACTAACTCCTACGAGCAGTACTTC. The full variable domain, completed using reference TRBV5-6 and TRBJ2-7, is DAGVTQSPTHLIKTRGQQVTLRCSPKSGHDTVSWYQQALGQGPQFIFQYYEEEERQRGNFPDRFSGHQFPNYSSELNVNALLLGDSALYLCASSLYTNSYEQYFGPGTRLTVT.